The 24 T cell receptor beta chains in this list originate from one sample, sequenced in a study of patients and donors after allogeneic stem cell transplantation. TCRdb ran MiXCR on the RT-PCR reads and lists one entry per CDR3 protein. The data hold under 200,000 distinct CDR3 sequences, with 30% observed a single time. The sequenced sample consisted of blood, either unsorted or a sorted T cell fraction (not recorded which). The receptors here all came from a human donor who was either an allogeneic HSCT recipient or a stem cell or donor lymphocyte infusion donor (not recorded which). It is not recorded whose cells these are; they may come from a transplant donor.

In this sample, this clonotype turned up many times. This chain connects TRBV12-3 or TRBV12-4 to TRBJ1-5; 8 nucleotides agree with TRBD1. Unmatched junction bases numbered 8, after V lost 6 bases and J lost 4 bases. The CDR3 loop spans 15 amino acids. This CDR3 reads CASSSRTGINQPQHF. Here the CDR3 DNA reads TGTGCCAGCAGCTCCCGGACAGGGATAAATCAGCCCCAGCATTTT.

The chain couples TRBV20-1 to TRBJ2-7; 8 bases align to TRBD2. CDR3 size: 16 residues. In germline, CDR1 is DFQATT, CDR2 SNEGSKA (reference sequence). V gave up 0 bases and J gave up 3 bases; unmatched junction bases: 10. The CDR3, as DNA: TGCAGTGCTAGAGATTCTAGCGGGCGTTACCACTACGAGCAGTACTTC. Residues: CSARDSSGRYHYEQYF.

This sequence joins TRBV12-3 or TRBV12-4 and TRBJ1-6; D might be TRBD1 (5 bases). There are 15 residues in the CDR3. Trimming cost V 6 bases and J 11 bases, with 20 bases left between them. The CDR3 coding sequence is TGTGCCAGCAGCCCGATGGGACGAGAAGGCCCACCCCTCCACTTT. Protein: CASSPMGREGPPLHF.

DNA of the CDR3: TGCGCCAGCAGCTTTATTAACCTAGCGGGGGCATCGAACAATGAGCAGTTCTTC. Residues: CASSFINLAGASNNEQFF. V usage is TRBV5-1 and J usage is TRBJ2-1, with 10 positions matching TRBD2. This CDR3 is 18 amino acids long. V gave up 2 bases and J gave up 5 bases; unmatched junction bases: 13. The germline gives CDR1 SGHRS, CDR2 YFSETQ.

This clonotype has a handful of counts. The chain recombines TRBV6-6 with TRBJ2-7, with 7 bases aligning to TRBD2. This CDR3 is built from 14 residues. After removal of 6 bases from V and 0 bases from J, the junction contained 5 bases not matched to a gene. CDR1 and CDR2 from the germline V gene are MNHNY and SVGAGI (reference sequence). The chain's CDR3 is CASSPTSASYEQYF. Written as DNA, the CDR3 is TGTGCCAGCAGCCCAACTAGCGCCTCCTACGAGCAGTACTTC.

This clonotype was recorded only once. In nucleotides, the CDR3 is TGCGCCAGCAGCTTGGACTACCAGCAGTTCTTC. This translates into CASSLDYQQFF. The chain recombines TRBV5-1 with TRBJ2-1; D not resolved. CDR3 length equals 11 residues. Trimming removed 0 bases at V and 11 bases at J, with 6 bases between. Germline V lookup: CDR1 SGHRS, CDR2 YFSETQ.

J is TRBJ1-5 and V is TRBV12-3 or TRBV12-4; D is uncertain. The CDR3 spans 15 residues. V lost 2 bases to trimming and J lost 2 bases, with 10 bases between them. The CDR3 sequence: CASSLFSRGNQPQHF. The CDR3 DNA follows: TGTGCCAGCAGTTTATTCAGTCGGGGCAATCAGCCCCAGCATTTT.

The V call is TRBV7-2, the J call TRBJ1-2, with D uncertain. The CDR3 spans 14 residues. Germline values: CDR1 SGHTA, CDR2 FQGNSA. The germline V and J ends were trimmed by 0 bases and 7 bases, with 12 bases remaining between them. The CDR3 sequence: CASSLANNKLGYTF. The CDR3 DNA reads TGTGCCAGCAGCTTAGCGAACAACAAGCTTGGCTACACCTTC.

The chain links TRBV29-1 to TRBJ1-2; perhaps TRBD1 as D (6 bases). V was pared by 4 bases and J by 4 bases, with 10 bases between. Germline loops: CDR1 SQVTM, CDR2 ANQGSEA. The CDR3 has 12 residues. The CDR3 loop reads CSVGLDSYGYTF. As DNA, the CDR3 is TGCAGCGTTGGGCTGGACAGCTATGGCTACACCTTC.

The rearrangement links TRBV6-6 to TRBJ1-1; no firm D call. The CDR3 spans 10 residues. Trimming cost V 11 bases and J 3 bases, with 7 bases left between them. CDR1 MNHNY and CDR2 SVGAGI come from the germline V gene (reference sequence). The CDR3 reads CASGYTEAFF. The CDR3, as DNA: TGTGCCTCGGGGTACACTGAAGCTTTCTTT.

This clonotype was counted at least ten times. J is TRBJ1-4 and V is TRBV6-5; no reliable D call. Germline CDR1 MNHEY, CDR2 SVGAGI. This CDR3 has 15 residues. Trimming removed 6 bases at V and 0 bases at J, with 11 bases between. The CDR3 reads CASRKTGATNEKLFF. The CDR3 nucleotides read TGTGCCAGCAGGAAAACCGGGGCAACTAATGAAAAACTGTTTTTT.

This clonotype has just a few counts. V usage is TRBV10-3 and J usage is TRBJ1-5; no firm D call. Germline CDR1 is ENHRY and CDR2 is SYGVKD. V lost 4 bases to trimming and J lost 6 bases, with 10 bases between them. The CDR3 covers 13 residues. CDR3: CAISGSVGQPQHF. The CDR3 DNA reads TGTGCCATCAGTGGATCCGTGGGTCAGCCCCAGCATTTT.

This clonotype was found a few times. The J gene is TRBJ2-7, the V gene TRBV29-1; 9 bases align to TRBD1. The length of the CDR3 is 15 residues. The V segment lost 0 bases and the J segment 5 bases; nucleotides outside the gene matches: 8. Per the germline V gene, CDR1 is SQVTM and CDR2 is ANQGSEA. The CDR3: CSVEDTGGEPHEQYF. As DNA, the CDR3 is TGCAGCGTTGAAGACACAGGGGGCGAGCCGCACGAGCAGTACTTC.

In this sample, this clonotype turned up a few times. The chain uses TRBV28 and TRBJ2-7; no firm D call. CDR3 length: 12 amino acids. In germline, CDR1 is MDHEN, CDR2 SYDVKM. Trimming took 1 base from V and 5 from J, leaving 6 bases between them. In DNA, the CDR3 is TGTGCCAGCAGTTTATTGGTCCACGAGCAGTACTTC. Encoded protein: CASSLLVHEQYF.

J is TRBJ2-2 and V is TRBV6-2 or TRBV6-3; 11 positions match TRBD2. The CDR3 spans 18 residues. From germline, CDR1 is MNHEY and CDR2 SVGEGT. V dropped 6 bases and J dropped 3; count of bases not matched to a gene: 12. CDR3 nucleotide sequence: TGTGCCAGCAGCAGTTACGAACCGGGACTAGCGGACACCGGGGAGCTGTTTTTT. Translating gives CASSSYEPGLADTGELFF.

This clonotype was counted many times. This rearrangement joins TRBV6-2 or TRBV6-3 to TRBJ1-5; 12 bases match TRBD1. The V segment lost 7 bases and the J segment 7 bases; nucleotides outside the gene matches: 8. The CDR3 is 15 residues long. Germline V gene data show CDR1 as MNHEY and CDR2 as SVGEGT. The CDR3 here is CASKGGQGAGQPQHF. The CDR3 DNA sequence: TGTGCCAGCAAAGGGGGACAGGGGGCAGGACAGCCCCAGCATTTT.

V gene TRBV20-1 combines with J gene TRBJ2-4; 7 bases are shared with TRBD1. J lost 2 bases, V lost 7 bases, and 8 bases had no gene match. The CDR3 consists of 14 residues. The germline gives CDR1 DFQATT, CDR2 SNEGSKA (reference sequence). This chain's CDR3 is CSVTGSRTKNIQYF. The CDR3 bases are TGCAGTGTGACAGGGAGTAGGACCAAAAACATTCAGTACTTC.

This clonotype was seen a handful of times. The CDR3 bases are TGTGCCAGCAGTTACCTTTGGAACACTGAAGCTTTCTTT. This translates into CASSYLWNTEAFF. The rearrangement joins TRBV6-2 or TRBV6-3 to TRBJ1-1; D ambiguous. The germline V gene encodes CDR1 MNHEY and CDR2 SVGEGT. This CDR3 is built from 13 residues. The V and J ends lost 2 bases and 1 base respectively, with 5 bases between them.

V is TRBV12-3 or TRBV12-4 and J is TRBJ2-1; D may be TRBD1 (6 bases). The V and J ends lost 5 bases and 7 bases respectively, with 18 bases between them. The CDR3 loop spans 15 amino acids. The CDR3 loop is CASSVPGHRQNEQFF. The CDR3 DNA follows: TGTGCCAGCAGTGTACCGGGACACCGACAGAATGAGCAGTTCTTC.

V gene TRBV29-1 combines with J gene TRBJ2-7; 9 bases line up with TRBD1. J lost 3 bases, V lost 6 bases, and 9 bases had no gene match. The CDR3 consists of 14 residues. Germline-derived CDR1 and CDR2 are SQVTM and ANQGSEA. The CDR3 DNA sequence: TGCAGCGTGGAGGACAGGGGAGAGGTCTACGAGCAGTACTTC. Translating it yields CSVEDRGEVYEQYF.

The rearrangement links TRBV27 to TRBJ2-7, with TRBD2 as a possible D gene (6 bases). V was shortened by 5 bases and J by 4 bases, with 18 bases between the two germline ends. The germline CDR1 and CDR2 sequences are MNHEY and SMNVEV (reference sequence). There are 15 residues in the CDR3. The CDR3 loop is CASSLLSGPGYEQYF. The CDR3 bases are TGTGCCAGCAGTCTCCTTAGCGGTCCCGGGTACGAGCAGTACTTC.

This clonotype was detected only a few times. The chain couples TRBV12-3 or TRBV12-4 to TRBJ1-2, with a tentative D call TRBD1 (5 bases). This CDR3 contains 15 residues. Trimming shortened V by 0 bases and J by 0 bases, and 8 bases separated the two germline ends. The CDR3 sequence: CASSLALTANYGYTF. The CDR3, as DNA: TGTGCCAGCAGTTTAGCTTTGACAGCTAACTATGGCTACACCTTC.

This clonotype was detected ten times or more. The rearrangement links TRBV15 to TRBJ1-5; a weak D match, TRBD1 (5 bases). CDR1 and CDR2 (germline): LNHNV, YYDKDF (reference sequence). The CDR3 totals 15 residues. Between the trimmed V and J ends, which lost 7 bases and 5 bases, there was a span of 18 bases. For the CDR3, the DNA is TGTGCCACCATGAAGGACCGGGGCCCTTATCAGCCCCAGCATTTT. Its protein is CATMKDRGPYQPQHF.

This clonotype was picked up many times. This rearrangement joins TRBV5-1 to TRBJ1-1; D unclear. V was clipped by 0 bases and J by 9 bases, with 6 bases between them. The CDR3 is 11 amino acids. The V gene's germline CDR1 is SGHRS and CDR2 YFSETQ. Here the CDR3 reads CASSLEIKAFF. The CDR3 DNA sequence: TGCGCCAGCAGCTTGGAGATAAAAGCTTTCTTT.